This TCR beta chain was recorded in a study of cytomegalovirus exposure and HLA in healthy donors. About the study: As an earlier analysis found, about 200 million T cells yielded about 120 million unique TCR beta sequences.

Study-wide results and limits: Later findings reportedly placed an Asian-associated ancestry cluster below the 666-donor mean for N-insertions. In a later analysis, specific HLA alleles were associated with some 16,000 TCR beta sequences at a 0.05 false discovery rate. As immune exposure information, only CMV serostatus was available.

Researchers ran the PCR with 60 Vbeta and 13 Jbeta primers. Profiling relied on immunoSEQ multiplex PCR, and the TCRdb table lists in-frame clones only, not all of them. Of over 85,000 clones listed, approximately 70% are singletons. To note about this clone: Its antigen is unknown.

The sample comprised PBMCs. The sequence came from a man between 25 and 39 years old in good health and CMV-seronegative.

In DNA form, the CDR3 reads TGTGCCAGCAGCCTCGAGTACTACGAGCAGTACTTC. Its translation is CASSLEYYEQYF. This rearrangement joins TRBV5-4 to TRBJ2-7; D gene uncertain. This CDR3 region has 12 residues. CDR1 is SGHNT and CDR2 is YYREEE in the germline V gene (reference sequence). V shed 4 bases and J shed 3 bases, with 8 bases lying between them.